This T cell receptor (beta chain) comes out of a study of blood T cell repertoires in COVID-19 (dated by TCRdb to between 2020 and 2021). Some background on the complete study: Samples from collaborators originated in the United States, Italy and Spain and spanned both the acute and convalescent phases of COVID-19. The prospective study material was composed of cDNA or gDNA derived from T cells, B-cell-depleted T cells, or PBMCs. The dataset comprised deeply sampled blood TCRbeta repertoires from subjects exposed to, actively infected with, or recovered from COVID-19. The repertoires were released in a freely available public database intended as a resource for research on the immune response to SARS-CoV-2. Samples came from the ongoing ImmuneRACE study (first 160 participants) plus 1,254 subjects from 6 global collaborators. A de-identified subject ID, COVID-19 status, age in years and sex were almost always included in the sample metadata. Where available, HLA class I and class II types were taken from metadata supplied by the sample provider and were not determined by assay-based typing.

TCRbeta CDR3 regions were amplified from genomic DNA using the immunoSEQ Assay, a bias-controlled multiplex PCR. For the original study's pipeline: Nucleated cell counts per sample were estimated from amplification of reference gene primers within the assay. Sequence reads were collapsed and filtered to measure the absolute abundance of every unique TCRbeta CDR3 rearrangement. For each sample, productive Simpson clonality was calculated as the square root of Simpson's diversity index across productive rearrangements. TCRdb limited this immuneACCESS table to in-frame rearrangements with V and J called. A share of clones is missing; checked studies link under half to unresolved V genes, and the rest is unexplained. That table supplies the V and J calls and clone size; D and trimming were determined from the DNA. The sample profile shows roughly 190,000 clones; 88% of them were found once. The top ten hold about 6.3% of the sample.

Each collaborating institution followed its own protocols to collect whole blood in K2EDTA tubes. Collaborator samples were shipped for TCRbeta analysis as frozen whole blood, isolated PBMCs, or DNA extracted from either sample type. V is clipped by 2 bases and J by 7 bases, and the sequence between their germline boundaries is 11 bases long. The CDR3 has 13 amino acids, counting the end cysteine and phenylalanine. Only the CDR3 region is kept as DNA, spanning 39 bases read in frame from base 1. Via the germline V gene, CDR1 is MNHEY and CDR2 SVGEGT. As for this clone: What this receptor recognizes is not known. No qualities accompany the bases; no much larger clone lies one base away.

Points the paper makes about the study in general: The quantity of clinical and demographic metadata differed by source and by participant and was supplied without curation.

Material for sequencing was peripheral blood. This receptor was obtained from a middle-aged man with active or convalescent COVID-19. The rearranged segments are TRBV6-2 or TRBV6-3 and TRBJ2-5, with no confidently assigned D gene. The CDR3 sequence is CASSYPGSGTQYF. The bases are TGTGCCAGCAGTTACCCCGGTTCGGGGACCCAGTACTTC.